The 21 T cell receptor beta chains below come from one sample, sequenced in a study of regulatory T cells in long-lasting Graves disease. To make TCR beta libraries, researchers used iRepertoire HTBI primers and Arm-PCR of CDR3 regions. MiXCR was run by TCRdb on the multiplex PCR reads, yielding one entry per CDR3 protein. The sample consists of approximately 540,000 distinct CDR3 sequences, 12% of them appearing once. Time point specified: newly diagnosed GD, antithyroid drugs for less than 3 months. Extracted PBMC RNA gave rise to the TCR library. The sample was also reused in another study, on T cells in Graves' hyperthyroidism and ophthalmopathy.

The sample in question was peripheral blood mononuclear cells (PBMCs), obtained at new diagnosis, from a patient treated with antithyroid drugs. Source of these receptors: a woman aged 25-40 years with Graves disease.

This clonotype has at least ten counts. The genes are TRBV18 and TRBJ2-3; 7 positions agree with TRBD1. The V gene's germline CDR1 is KGHSH and CDR2 LQKENI. CDR3 length: 15 amino acids. The J segment lost 2 bases and the V segment lost 6 bases, leaving 8 bases of the junction unmatched. The CDR3 here is CASSPPGTDTDTQYF. The CDR3 DNA reads as TGTGCCAGCTCCCCTCCAGGGACAGACACAGATACGCAGTATTTT. The full variable domain, in which reference TRBV18 and TRBJ2-3 provide the parts outside the CDR3, is NAGVMQNPRHLVRRRGQEARLRCSPMKGHSHVYWYRQLPEEGLKFMVYLQKENIIDESGMPKERFSAEFPKEGPSILRIQQVVRGDSAAYFCASSPPGTDTDTQYFGPGTRLTVL.

This clonotype was counted at least ten times. This sequence joins TRBV5-1 and TRBJ2-7; TRBD1 matches at 7 bases. V gave up 7 bases and J gave up 0 bases; unmatched junction bases: 4. CDR1 and CDR2 from the germline V gene are SGHRS and YFSETQ. This CDR3 comprises 13 residues. CDR3 loop: CASSTGSSYEQYF. CDR3 DNA: TGCGCCAGCTCGACAGGGAGCTCCTACGAGCAGTACTTC.

This clonotype was seen more than once but under ten times. V usage is TRBV9 and J usage is TRBJ2-3, with 7 positions matching TRBD1. The germline V gene encodes CDR1 SGDLS and CDR2 YYNGEE. CDR3 size: 16 residues. The V segment lost 3 bases and the J segment 2 bases; nucleotides outside the gene matches: 9. The CDR3 spells CASSGRQGFTTDTQYF. Written as DNA, the CDR3 is TGTGCCAGCAGCGGCCGACAGGGATTTACCACAGATACGCAGTATTTT.

This clonotype has only one observation. This sequence joins TRBV11-3 and TRBJ1-2, with D unresolved. CDR1 SGHNT and CDR2 YENEEA come from the germline V gene. V dropped 5 bases and J dropped 4 bases, with 8 bases sitting between them. The CDR3 runs 12 residues. CDR3 region: CASSRPFYGYTF. CDR3 bases: TGTGCCAGCAGCCGCCCTTTCTATGGCTACACCTTC.

This clonotype came up a few times. The V call is TRBV3-1, the J call TRBJ1-1; weak D call: TRBD1 (5 bases). Per the germline V gene, CDR1 is LGHDT and CDR2 is YNNKEL (reference sequence). This CDR3 spans 15 amino acids. V was shortened by 0 bases and J by 3 bases, with 11 bases between the two germline ends. In DNA, the CDR3 is TGTGCCAGCAGCCAAGACGGGGGTTTCGACACTGAAGCTTTCTTT. It translates to CASSQDGGFDTEAFF.

The V call is TRBV6-5, the J call TRBJ1-1, with D possibly being TRBD1 (5 bases). V shed 2 bases and J shed 8 bases, with 12 bases lying between them. CDR3 size: 13 residues. The V gene's germline CDR1 is MNHEY and CDR2 SVGAGI. In nucleotides, the CDR3 is TGTGCCAGCAGTTACGGTCAGGGAGTGGAAGCTTTCTTT. This codes for CASSYGQGVEAFF.

In its sample, this clonotype was seen many times. This chain connects TRBV27 to TRBJ2-3; TRBD1 is a possible D gene (5 bases). The CDR3 is 14 residues long. V lost 5 bases and J 4 bases, leaving 13 bases between the germline ends. Per the germline V gene, CDR1 is MNHEY and CDR2 is SMNVEV (reference sequence). The CDR3: CASSGTRQSDTQYF. In DNA form, the CDR3 reads TGTGCCAGCAGTGGCACGAGACAGTCAGATACGCAGTATTTT.

This clonotype was counted at least ten times. The J gene is TRBJ1-6, the V gene TRBV30, with TRBD1 identical over 9 bases. This CDR3 is built from 13 residues. CDR1 and CDR2 (germline): GTSNPN, SVGIG (reference sequence). V dropped 8 bases and J dropped 7; count of bases not matched to a gene: 6. CDR3 DNA: TGTGCCAGCCGGGACAGGGTAAATTCACCCCTCCACTTT. Translation: CASRDRVNSPLHF.

V gene TRBV15 combines with J gene TRBJ1-5, with D maybe TRBD1 (5 bases). Germline V gene lookup returns CDR1 LNHNV and CDR2 YYDKDF (reference sequence). This CDR3 is built from 16 residues. Trimming cost V 2 bases and J 3 bases, with 14 bases left between them. CDR3 nucleotide sequence: TGTGCCACCAGCAGAAACCGGGGCTTCGTCAATCAGCCCCAGCATTTT. Its translation: CATSRNRGFVNQPQHF.

This clonotype was found a few times. The rearrangement joins TRBV28 to TRBJ2-3; 8 bases match TRBD2. Germline trimming cut 7 bases from V and 4 bases from J; bases unmatched to any gene: 10. CDR3 length equals 15 residues. The germline CDR1 and CDR2 sequences are MDHEN and SYDVKM. In DNA form, the CDR3 reads TGTGCCAGCACCTTAAGGGGACTAGGGTCAGATACGCAGTATTTT. Amino acid sequence: CASTLRGLGSDTQYF. Full variable domain (remainder filled in from reference TRBV28 and TRBJ2-3): DVKVTQSSRYLVKRTGEKVFLECVQDMDHENMFWYRQDPGLGLRLIYFSYDVKMKEKGDIPEGYSVSREKKERFSLILESASTNQTSMYLCASTLRGLGSDTQYFGPGTRLTVL.

J is TRBJ2-1 and V is TRBV5-1; D uncertain. Germline V gene data show CDR1 as SGHRS and CDR2 as YFSETQ. The CDR3 totals 16 residues. The V end lost 1 base, the J end lost 1 base, and 12 bases lay between the germline ends. CDR3 loop: CASSLYPGSSYNEQFF. The CDR3 bases are TGCGCCAGCAGCTTGTACCCAGGTTCTTCCTACAATGAGCAGTTCTTC.

The table lists this clonotype with many counts. The chain uses TRBV6-2 or TRBV6-3 and TRBJ2-7, with 9 bases identical to TRBD1. The CDR3 contains 15 residues. Germline trimming cut 4 bases from V and 0 bases from J; bases unmatched to any gene: 4. CDR1 is MNHEY and CDR2 is SVGEGT in the germline V gene. CDR3 sequence: CASSSQGATSYEQYF. The CDR3 coding sequence is TGTGCCAGCAGTTCACAGGGGGCGACCTCCTACGAGCAGTACTTC.

The chain uses TRBV19 and TRBJ1-5; 11 bases match TRBD1. Losses at the gene ends were 4 bases for V and 0 bases for J; bases not matched to a gene: 5. Germline CDR1 is LNHDA and CDR2 is SQIVND (reference sequence). The CDR3 runs to 17 residues. CDR3 sequence reads: CASSTGTGGDSNQPQHF. The CDR3 DNA follows: TGTGCCAGTAGTACCGGGACAGGGGGAGATAGCAATCAGCCCCAGCATTTT.

This clonotype was picked up a small number of times. The chain carries TRBV3-1 and TRBJ2-5; 14 positions match TRBD2. Germline lookup yields CDR1 LGHDT and CDR2 YNNKEL (reference sequence). The CDR3 has 15 residues. V was pared by 4 bases and J by 7 bases, with 5 bases of the junction left unmatched. The CDR3 loop reads CASSPSGTSGRTQYF. DNA for the CDR3: TGTGCCAGCAGCCCCTCCGGGACTAGCGGGAGGACCCAGTACTTC.

The chain combines TRBV19 with TRBJ1-1; 10 bases line up with TRBD1. Germline V CDR1 and CDR2: LNHDA, SQIVND (reference sequence). Trimming removed 8 bases from V and 3 bases from J; junction bases left unmatched: 6. The CDR3 has 14 amino acids. CDR3 in amino acids: CASQGQGWHTEAFF. CDR3 nucleotides: TGTGCCAGTCAGGGACAGGGGTGGCACACTGAAGCTTTCTTT.

V and J are TRBV3-1 and TRBJ2-4; D might be TRBD2 (6 bases). Trimming left V 5 bases short and J 9 bases short, with 17 bases between. The CDR3 consists of 14 residues. Germline V gene data show CDR1 as LGHDT and CDR2 as YNNKEL (reference sequence). CDR3 sequence reads: CASSGTGVLGIQYF. The CDR3 DNA reads TGTGCCAGCAGCGGGACGGGGGTTTTGGGCATTCAGTACTTC.

This clonotype was counted at least ten times. The chain employs TRBV6-5 and TRBJ1-1, with 7 bases aligning to TRBD1. V lost 3 bases to trimming and J lost 0 bases; unmatched junction nucleotides: 4. The CDR3 covers 15 residues. Germline V gene data show CDR1 as MNHEY and CDR2 as SVGAGI. The CDR3 bases are TGTGCCAGCAGTTATAGAGGACAGGTGAACACTGAAGCTTTCTTT. Translated: CASSYRGQVNTEAFF.

This clonotype was counted many times. The CDR3 nucleotides are TGTGCCAGCAGTTTTGACGGGGGAACCTACACTGAAGCTTTCTTT. This codes for CASSFDGGTYTEAFF. This chain uses TRBV27 with TRBJ1-1; a weak D match, TRBD1 (5 bases). The length of the CDR3 is 15 residues. V was shortened by 3 bases and J by 3 bases, with 14 bases between the two germline ends. The germline V gene has CDR1 MNHEY and CDR2 SMNVEV (reference sequence).

The chain uses TRBV7-9 and TRBJ2-1; 12 bases match TRBD2. The trim removed 5 bases at V and 8 bases at J, leaving 25 bases unmatched. Looked up from germline, CDR1 is SEHNR and CDR2 is FQNEAQ (reference sequence). The CDR3 contains 21 residues. Written as DNA, the CDR3 is TGTGCCAGCAGCCCAAGGGCCCCAACGAAGAAGACTAGCGGGAGTTTCTATGAGCAGTTCTTC. This translates into CASSPRAPTKKTSGSFYEQFF.

This clonotype was seen at least ten times. This chain joins TRBV6-1 and TRBJ1-6; no reliable D call. In germline, CDR1 is MNHNS, CDR2 SASEGT. The germline V and J ends were trimmed by 7 bases and 5 bases, with 6 bases remaining between them. This CDR3 spans 12 amino acids. Written as DNA, the CDR3 is TGTGCCAGCAACTGGGATAATTCACCCCTCCACTTT. It yields the protein CASNWDNSPLHF.

This clonotype was counted at least ten times. V usage is TRBV7-2 and J usage is TRBJ2-1; 12 nucleotides match TRBD2. Trimming removed 5 bases from V and 5 bases from J; junction bases left unmatched: 10. There are 17 residues in the CDR3. Germline CDR1 SGHTA, CDR2 FQGNSA. The CDR3 region has the DNA TGTGCCAGCAGCCAACGGCCTCGACTAGCGGGAGACAATGAGCAGTTCTTC. Translation gives CASSQRPRLAGDNEQFF.